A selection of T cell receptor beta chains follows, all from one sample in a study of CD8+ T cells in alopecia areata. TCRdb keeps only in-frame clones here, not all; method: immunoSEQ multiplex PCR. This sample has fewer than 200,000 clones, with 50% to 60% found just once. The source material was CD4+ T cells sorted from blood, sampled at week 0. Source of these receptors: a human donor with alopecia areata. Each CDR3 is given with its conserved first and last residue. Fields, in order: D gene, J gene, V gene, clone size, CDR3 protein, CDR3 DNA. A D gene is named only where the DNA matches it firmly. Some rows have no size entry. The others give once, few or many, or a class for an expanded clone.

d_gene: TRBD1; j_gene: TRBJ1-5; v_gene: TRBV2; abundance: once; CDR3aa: CASSQGAGSNQPQHF; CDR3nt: TGTGCCAGCAGTCAGGGGGCTGGGAGCAATCAGCCCCAGCATTTT
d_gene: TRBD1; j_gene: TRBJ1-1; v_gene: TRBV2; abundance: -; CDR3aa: CASSQDRAFEAFF; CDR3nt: TGTGCCAGCAGTCAGGACAGGGCTTTTGAAGCTTTCTTT
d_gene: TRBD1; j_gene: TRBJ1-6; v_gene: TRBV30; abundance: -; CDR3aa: CAWSFATGGIAPLHF; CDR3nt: TGTGCCTGGAGTTTTGCGACAGGGGGGATAGCACCCCTCCACTTT
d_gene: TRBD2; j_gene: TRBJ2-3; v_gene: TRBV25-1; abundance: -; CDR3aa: CASSEYSGGAADTQYF; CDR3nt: TGTGCCAGCAGTGAATATAGCGGGGGGGCCGCAGATACGCAGTATTTT
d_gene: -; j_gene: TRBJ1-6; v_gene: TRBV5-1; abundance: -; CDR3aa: CASSLGGVGNSPLHF; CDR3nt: TGCGCCAGCAGCTTGGGAGGGGTCGGGAATTCACCCCTCCACTTT
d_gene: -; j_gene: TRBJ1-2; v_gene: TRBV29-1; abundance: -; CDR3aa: CSVEDRTENNYGYTF; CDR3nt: TGCAGCGTTGAAGACCGGACAGAGAATAACTATGGCTACACCTTC
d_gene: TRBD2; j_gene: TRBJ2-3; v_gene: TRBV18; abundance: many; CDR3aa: CASSPSSSGGSLTTDTQYF; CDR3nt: TGTGCCAGCTCACCAAGCTCTAGCGGGGGCAGCCTTACCACAGATACGCAGTATTTT
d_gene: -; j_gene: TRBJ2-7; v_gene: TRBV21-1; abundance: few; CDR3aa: CASSKVDTGTGPCEQYF; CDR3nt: TGTGCCAGCAGCAAAGTTGACACCGGGACAGGTCCTTGCGAGCAGTACTTC
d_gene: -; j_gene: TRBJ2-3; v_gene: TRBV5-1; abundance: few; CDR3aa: CASSLAWRDTQYF; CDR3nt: TGCGCCAGCAGCTTGGCCTGGCGAGATACGCAGTATTTT
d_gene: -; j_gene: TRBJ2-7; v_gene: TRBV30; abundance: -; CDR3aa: CAWSVGLGIDEQYF; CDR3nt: TGTGCCTGGAGTGTAGGTCTGGGTATCGACGAGCAGTACTTC
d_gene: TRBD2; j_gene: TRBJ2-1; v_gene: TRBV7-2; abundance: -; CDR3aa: CASSVAGGLNNEQFF; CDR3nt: TGTGCCAGCAGCGTAGCGGGGGGGTTAAACAATGAGCAGTTCTTC